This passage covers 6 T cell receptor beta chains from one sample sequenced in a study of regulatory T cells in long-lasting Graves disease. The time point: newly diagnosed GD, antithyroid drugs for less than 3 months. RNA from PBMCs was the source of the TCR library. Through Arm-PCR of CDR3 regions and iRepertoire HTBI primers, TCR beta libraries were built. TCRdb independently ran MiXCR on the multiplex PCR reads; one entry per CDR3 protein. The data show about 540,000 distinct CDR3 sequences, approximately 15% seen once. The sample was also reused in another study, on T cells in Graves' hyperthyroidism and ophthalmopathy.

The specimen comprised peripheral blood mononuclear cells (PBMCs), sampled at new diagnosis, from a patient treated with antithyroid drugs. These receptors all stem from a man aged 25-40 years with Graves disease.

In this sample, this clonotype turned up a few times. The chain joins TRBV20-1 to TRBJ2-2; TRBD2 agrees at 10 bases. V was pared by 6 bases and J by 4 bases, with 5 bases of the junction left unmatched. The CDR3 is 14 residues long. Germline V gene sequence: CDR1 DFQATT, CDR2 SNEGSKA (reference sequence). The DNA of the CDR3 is TGCAGTGCCCGACTAGCGGGTCGCACCGGGGAGCTGTTTTTT. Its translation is CSARLAGRTGELFF.

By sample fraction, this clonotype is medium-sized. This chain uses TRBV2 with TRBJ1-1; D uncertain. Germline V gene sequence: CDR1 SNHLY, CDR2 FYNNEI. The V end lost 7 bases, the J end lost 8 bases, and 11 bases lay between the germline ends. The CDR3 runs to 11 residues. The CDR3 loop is CASTVGEEAFF. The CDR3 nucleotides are TGTGCCAGCACAGTGGGTGAGGAAGCTTTCTTT. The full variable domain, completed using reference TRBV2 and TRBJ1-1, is EPEVTQTPSHQVTQMGQEVILRCVPISNHLYFYWYRQILGQKVEFLVSFYNNEISEKSEIFDDQFSVERPDGSNFTLKIRSTKLEDSAMYFCASTVGEEAFFGQGTRLTVV.

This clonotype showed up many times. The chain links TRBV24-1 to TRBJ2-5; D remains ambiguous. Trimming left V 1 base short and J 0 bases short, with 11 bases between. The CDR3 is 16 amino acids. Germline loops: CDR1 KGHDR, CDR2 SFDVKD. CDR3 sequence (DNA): TGTGCCACCAGTGATTTCGGCAGGTCAGACCAAGAGACCCAGTACTTC. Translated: CATSDFGRSDQETQYF.

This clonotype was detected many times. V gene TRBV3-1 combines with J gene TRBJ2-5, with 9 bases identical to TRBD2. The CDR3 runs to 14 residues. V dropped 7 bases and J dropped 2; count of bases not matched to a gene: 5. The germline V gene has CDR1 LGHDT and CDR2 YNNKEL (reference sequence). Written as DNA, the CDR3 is TGTGCCAGCAACAGAGCGGGAGGACAAGAGACCCAGTACTTC. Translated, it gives CASNRAGGQETQYF.

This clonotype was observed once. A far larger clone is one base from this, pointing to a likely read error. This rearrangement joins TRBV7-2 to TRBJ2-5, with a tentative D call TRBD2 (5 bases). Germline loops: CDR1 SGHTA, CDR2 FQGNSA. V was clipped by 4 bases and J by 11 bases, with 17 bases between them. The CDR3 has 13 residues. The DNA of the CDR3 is TGTGCCAGCAGCTCAGTCGGGGATAATGAGCAGTACTTC. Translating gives CASSSVGDNEQYF.

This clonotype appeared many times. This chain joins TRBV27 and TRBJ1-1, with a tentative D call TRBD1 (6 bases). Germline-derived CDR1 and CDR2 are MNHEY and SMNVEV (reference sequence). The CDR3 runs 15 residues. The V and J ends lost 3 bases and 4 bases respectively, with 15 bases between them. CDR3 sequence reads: CASSFGGRLGTEAFF. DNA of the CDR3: TGTGCCAGCAGTTTCGGGGGCAGGTTGGGCACTGAAGCTTTCTTT.